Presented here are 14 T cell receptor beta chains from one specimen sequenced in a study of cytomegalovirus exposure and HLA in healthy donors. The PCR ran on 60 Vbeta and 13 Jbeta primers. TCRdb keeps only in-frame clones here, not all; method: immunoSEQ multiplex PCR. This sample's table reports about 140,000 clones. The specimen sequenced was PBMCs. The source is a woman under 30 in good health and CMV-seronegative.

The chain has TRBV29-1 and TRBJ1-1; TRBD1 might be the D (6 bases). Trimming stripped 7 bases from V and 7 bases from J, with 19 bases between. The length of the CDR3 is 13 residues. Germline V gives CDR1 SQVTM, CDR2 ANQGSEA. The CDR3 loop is CSARQALGGEAFF. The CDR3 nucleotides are TGCAGCGCCAGACAGGCCTTAGGGGGTGAAGCTTTCTTT.

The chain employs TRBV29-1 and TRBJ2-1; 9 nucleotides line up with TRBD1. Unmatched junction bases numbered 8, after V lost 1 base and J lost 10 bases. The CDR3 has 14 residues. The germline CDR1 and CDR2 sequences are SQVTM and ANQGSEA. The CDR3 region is CSVEVDRGASEQFF. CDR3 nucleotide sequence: TGCAGCGTTGAAGTCGACAGGGGGGCCAGCGAGCAGTTCTTC.

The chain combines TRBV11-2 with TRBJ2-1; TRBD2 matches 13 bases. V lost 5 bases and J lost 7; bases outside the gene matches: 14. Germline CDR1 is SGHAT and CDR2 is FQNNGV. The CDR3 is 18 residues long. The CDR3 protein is CASSDTSGRAVRDNEQFF. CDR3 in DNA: TGTGCCAGCAGCGATACTAGCGGGAGGGCCGTCCGGGATAATGAGCAGTTCTTC.

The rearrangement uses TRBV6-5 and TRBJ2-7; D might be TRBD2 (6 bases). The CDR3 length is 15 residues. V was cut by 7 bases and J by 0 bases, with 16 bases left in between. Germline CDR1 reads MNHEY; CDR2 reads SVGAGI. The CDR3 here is CASKFSGGTSYEQYF. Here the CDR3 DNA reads TGTGCCAGCAAATTTAGTGGCGGGACCTCCTACGAGCAGTACTTC.

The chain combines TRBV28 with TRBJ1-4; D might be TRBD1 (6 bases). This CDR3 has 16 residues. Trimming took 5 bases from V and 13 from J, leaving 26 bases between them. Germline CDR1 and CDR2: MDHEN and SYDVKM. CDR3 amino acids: CASSIGGQFPTKTLFF. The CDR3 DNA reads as TGTGCCAGCAGTATCGGAGGACAGTTTCCTACGAAAACACTGTTTTTT.

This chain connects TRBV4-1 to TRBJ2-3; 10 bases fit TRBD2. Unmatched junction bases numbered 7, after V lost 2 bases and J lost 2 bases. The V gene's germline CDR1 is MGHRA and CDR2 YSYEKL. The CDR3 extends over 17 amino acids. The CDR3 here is CASSQYRTSGDTDTQYF. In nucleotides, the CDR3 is TGCGCCAGCAGCCAATATCGGACTAGCGGAGACACAGATACGCAGTATTTT.

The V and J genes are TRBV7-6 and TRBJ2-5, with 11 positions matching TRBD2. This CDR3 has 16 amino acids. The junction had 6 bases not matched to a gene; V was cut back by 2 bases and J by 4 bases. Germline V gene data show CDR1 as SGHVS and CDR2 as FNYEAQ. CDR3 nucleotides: TGTGCCAGCAGCTTAACTAGCGGGAGAGACAGAGAGACCCAGTACTTC. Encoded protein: CASSLTSGRDRETQYF. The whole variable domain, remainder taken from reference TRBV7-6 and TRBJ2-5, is GAGVSQSPRYKVTKRGQDVALRCDPISGHVSLYWYRQALGQGPEFLTYFNYEAQQDKSGLPNDRFSAERPEGSISTLTIQRTEQRDSAMYRCASSLTSGRDRETQYFGPGTRLLVL.

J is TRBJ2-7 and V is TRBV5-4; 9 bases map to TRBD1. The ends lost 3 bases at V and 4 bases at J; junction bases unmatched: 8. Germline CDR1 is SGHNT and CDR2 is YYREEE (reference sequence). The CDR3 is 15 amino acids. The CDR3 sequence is CASSSTGGKGYEQYF. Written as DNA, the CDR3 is TGTGCCAGCAGCTCGACAGGGGGGAAAGGGTACGAGCAGTACTTC.

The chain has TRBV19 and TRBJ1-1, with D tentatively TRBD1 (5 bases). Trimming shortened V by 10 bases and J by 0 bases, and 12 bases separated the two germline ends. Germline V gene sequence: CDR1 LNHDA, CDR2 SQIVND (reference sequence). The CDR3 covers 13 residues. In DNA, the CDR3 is TGTGCCACAACAAGGGGCATGAACACTGAAGCTTTCTTT. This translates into CATTRGMNTEAFF.

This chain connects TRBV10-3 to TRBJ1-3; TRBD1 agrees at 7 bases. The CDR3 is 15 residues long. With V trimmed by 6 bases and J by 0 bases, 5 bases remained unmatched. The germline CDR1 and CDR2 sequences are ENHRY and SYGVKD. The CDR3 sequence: CAIRLGQNSGNTIYF. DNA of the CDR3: TGTGCCATCAGGTTGGGACAGAACTCTGGAAACACCATATATTTT.

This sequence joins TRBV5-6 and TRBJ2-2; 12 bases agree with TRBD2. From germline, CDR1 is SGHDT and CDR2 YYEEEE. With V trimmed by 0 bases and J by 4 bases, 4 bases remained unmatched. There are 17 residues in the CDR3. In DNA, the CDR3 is TGTGCCAGCAGCTTGGGACTAGCGGGAGTCAGCACCGGGGAGCTGTTTTTT. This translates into CASSLGLAGVSTGELFF.

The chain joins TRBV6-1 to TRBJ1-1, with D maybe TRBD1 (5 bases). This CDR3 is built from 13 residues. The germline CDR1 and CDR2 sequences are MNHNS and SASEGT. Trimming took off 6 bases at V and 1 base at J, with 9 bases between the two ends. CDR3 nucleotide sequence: TGTGCCAGCAGGGGGCCTTCGAACACTGAAGCTTTCTTT. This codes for CASRGPSNTEAFF.

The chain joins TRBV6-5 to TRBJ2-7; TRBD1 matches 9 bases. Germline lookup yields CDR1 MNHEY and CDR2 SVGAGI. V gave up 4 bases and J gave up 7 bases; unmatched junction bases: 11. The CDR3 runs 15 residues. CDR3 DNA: TGTGCCAGCAGTTTTTCCCCGGACAGGGGAGGGGAGCAGTACTTC. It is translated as CASSFSPDRGGEQYF.

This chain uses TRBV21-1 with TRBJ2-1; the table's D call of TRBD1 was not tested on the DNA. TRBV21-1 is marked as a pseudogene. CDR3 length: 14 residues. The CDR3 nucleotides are TGTGCCAGGGAGGGACAGGGATTGATTGGTGAGCAGTTCTTC. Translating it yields CAREGQGLIGEQFF.